This T cell receptor beta chain is from a study of T cells in Graves' hyperthyroidism and ophthalmopathy. Comments on this clonotype: What it binds is unknown.

Trimming took 0 bases from V and 6 from J; bases not matched to a gene: 15. The CDR3 spans 17 residues. Per the germline V gene, CDR1 is DFQATT and CDR2 is SNEGSKA (reference sequence). Overall study results and limits: Among clonotypes expanded in thyroid above 0.001, most were also found in blood.

Amplification of TCR beta CDR3 regions was performed using RNA transcripts as template. Initially, a first-round RT-PCR of the TCR CDR3 employed the HTBI primer set. Via MiXCR, TCRdb re-called the multiplex PCR reads, giving one row per CDR3 protein. The sample includes roughly 510,000 distinct CDR3 sequences, 40% to 55% of them seen just once. This TCR derives from an adult woman with Graves' disease, either hyperthyroidism or ophthalmopathy (not recorded which). This rearrangement joins TRBV20-1 to TRBJ1-2; 8 nucleotides agree with TRBD1. Material: peripheral blood or thyroid tissue (not recorded which). CDR3 sequence: CSARDQGAVNGDDGYTF. The CDR3 DNA is TGCAGTGCTAGAGATCAGGGGGCAGTTAACGGGGACGATGGCTACACCTTC.